The rows below give T cell receptor beta chains drawn from one sample of a study of T cell repertoires in cytomegalovirus infection. Using its own MiXCR run on the reads, TCRdb lists one record per CDR3 protein. The data show roughly 730,000 distinct CDR3 sequences, roughly 36% seen once. Antigens of these TCRs are unknown. Sequenced here: cultured PBMCs, sampled from culture after CMV antigen stimulation. Receptor source: a human donor in good health (CMV status not recorded). Some clones in this sample may be carry-over from other donors' samples. CDR3s include the opening cysteine and the closing phenylalanine or tryptophan. Each record gives: J gene, V gene, clone size, D gene, CDR3 DNA, CDR3 protein. D genes are given only for firm matches. The size entry is marked missing in some rows and otherwise reads once, few, many or a size class.

TRBJ1-5 | TRBV6-2/TRBV6-3 | NA | NA | TGTGCCAGCAGTCCAGGGTTTACTCAGCCCCAGCATTTT | CASSPGFTQPQHF
TRBJ2-1 | TRBV2 | few | TRBD1 | TGTGCCAGCATTCTGGACAGGGGGCATCATGAGCAGTTCTTC | CASILDRGHHEQFF
TRBJ1-6 | TRBV7-2 | many | NA | TGTGCCAGCAGCTTCGCAGGGGTGGTCTATAATTCACCCCTCCACTTT | CASSFAGVVYNSPLHF
TRBJ2-3 | TRBV10-3 | few | TRBD2 | TGTGCCATCAGTGAAGGCTTTAGCGGGGACACAGATACGCAGTATTTT | CAISEGFSGDTDTQYF
TRBJ2-7 | TRBV28 | NA | TRBD2 | TGTGCCAGCAGGCCCCTGACTAGCGGGGGGGCCAGCCTCTTCTTCGGCGAGCAGTACTTC | CASRPLTSGGASLFFGEQYF
TRBJ1-2 | TRBV20-1 | NA | NA | TGCAGTGCGAGGGGAGCCCCTACATCGTCGTACTATGGCTACACCTTC | CSARGAPTSSYYGYTF
TRBJ2-1 | TRBV7-4 | NA | TRBD2 | TGTGCCAGCAGCAAAGGGACTAGTTTTACGGATGAGCAGTTCTTC | CASSKGTSFTDEQFF
TRBJ2-7 | TRBV7-6 | many | TRBD2 | TGTGCCAGCAGCTCAGTAGCGGGAGGGGCCTACGAGCAGTACTTC | CASSSVAGGAYEQYF
TRBJ2-1 | TRBV7-2 | many | TRBD2 | TGTGCCAGCAGCTTAGGCAGGCGGGGGAACTCCTACAATGAGCAGTTCTTC | CASSLGRRGNSYNEQFF
TRBJ2-5 | TRBV7-2 | NA | TRBD2 | TGTGCCAGCAGCACCGGACTAGCGGGAGGTGGGGAGACCCAGTACTTC | CASSTGLAGGGETQYF
TRBJ1-1 | TRBV10-3 | NA | NA | TGTGCCATCAGTGGTGCTAGGGGGGACACTGAAGCTTTCTTT | CAISGARGDTEAFF
TRBJ2-1 | TRBV11-1 | NA | NA | TGTGCCAGCAGCAGCGCGGGTCCTGGCAATGAGCAGTTCTTC | CASSSAGPGNEQFF
TRBJ2-7 | TRBV12-3/TRBV12-4 | NA | NA | TGTGCCAGCAGTTTAGCGGGGGACGGGGACGAGCAGTACTTC | CASSLAGDGDEQYF
TRBJ2-1 | TRBV6-1 | many | NA | TGTGCCAGCAAGGTGGCGATAGGGTACAATGAGCAGTTCTTC | CASKVAIGYNEQFF
TRBJ2-7 | TRBV7-2 | few | NA | TGTGCCAGCAGCTTGCAGGGCCCCTCCTACGAGCAGTACTTC | CASSLQGPSYEQYF
TRBJ2-7 | TRBV5-4 | few | TRBD1 | TGTGCCAGCAGCACGCAGGGGGCTGAGTGGGAGCAGTACTTC | CASSTQGAEWEQYF
TRBJ2-5 | TRBV7-2 | many | NA | TGTGCCAGCCAACCTCTTCAGGAGGGCGGAGAGACCCAGTACTTC | CASQPLQEGGETQYF
TRBJ2-7 | TRBV7-2 | NA | NA | TGTGCCAGCAGCTTAGATGGAGGAAACCCTCCCGACGAGCAGTACTTC | CASSLDGGNPPDEQYF
TRBJ2-7 | TRBV18 | NA | NA | TGTGCCAGCTCACCACCGCTTGGGCAACCCTACGAGCAGTACTTC | CASSPPLGQPYEQYF
TRBJ2-2 | TRBV12-3/TRBV12-4 | few | NA | TGTGCCAGCAGTTTAGCGCCGGGACTCTCCACCGGGGAGCTGTTTTTT | CASSLAPGLSTGELFF
TRBJ2-3 | TRBV12-3/TRBV12-4 | few | NA | TGTGCCAGCAGTTCAATGGGACTCAGCACAGATACGCAGTATTTT | CASSSMGLSTDTQYF
TRBJ2-7 | TRBV7-9 | few | NA | TGTGCCAGCAGCCCGGTGGACAAAAACTACGAGCAGTACTTC | CASSPVDKNYEQYF
TRBJ1-1 | TRBV20-1 | few | NA | TGCAGTGCTAGGAAACCGGGGACCAACACTGAAGCTTTCTTT | CSARKPGTNTEAFF
TRBJ2-5 | TRBV20-1 | NA | NA | TGCAGTGCCAGGGGGGACGGCCAAGAGACCCAGTACTTC | CSARGDGQETQYF
TRBJ1-2 | TRBV19 | NA | NA | TGTGCCAGTAGTATATCGGGACGGGAGAACTATGGCTACACCTTC | CASSISGRENYGYTF
TRBJ2-5 | TRBV19 | NA | NA | TGTGCCAGTAGTACCAATCAGGAGACCCAGTACTTC | CASSTNQETQYF
TRBJ2-5 | TRBV12-3/TRBV12-4 | few | NA | TGTGCCAGCAGTTCCGGCGCGCTACAAGAGACCCAGTACTTC | CASSSGALQETQYF
TRBJ1-1 | TRBV7-7 | many | NA | TGTGCCAGCAGCTTAGTTCAGATAATCAACACTGAAGCTTTCTTT | CASSLVQIINTEAFF
TRBJ2-2 | TRBV5-5 | NA | NA | TGTGCCAGCAGCTTGGCGCCGGCTTTGACCGGGGAGCTGTTTTTT | CASSLAPALTGELFF
TRBJ1-1 | TRBV9 | NA | NA | TGTGCCAGCAGCCCGGTGATCCGAACAGGGATGAAAAACACTGAAGCTTTCTTT | CASSPVIRTGMKNTEAFF
TRBJ2-7 | TRBV7-2 | NA | TRBD2 | TGTGCCAGCAGCCTCGGACTAGCGGACTTAAACGAGCAGTACTTC | CASSLGLADLNEQYF
TRBJ1-2 | TRBV27 | few | NA | TGTGCCAGCAGTTTCAAGTACGGAGATGGCTACACCTTC | CASSFKYGDGYTF
TRBJ1-5 | TRBV6-6 | NA | NA | TGTGCCAGCAGTTACTCGGGCAGGGAAGGCAATCAGCCCCAGCATTTT | CASSYSGREGNQPQHF
TRBJ2-3 | TRBV7-2 | NA | NA | TGTGCCAGCAGCTTGGGAACAGGGTGGGTGAGGACAGATACGCAGTATTTT | CASSLGTGWVRTDTQYF
TRBJ1-1 | TRBV7-9 | NA | NA | TGTGCCAGCGGGATGAACACTGAAGCTTTCTTT | CASGMNTEAFF
TRBJ1-4 | TRBV28 | few | TRBD1 | TGTGCCAGCACTCCTTACAGGGGTGCAACTAATGAAAAACTGTTTTTT | CASTPYRGATNEKLFF
TRBJ2-3 | TRBV12-3/TRBV12-4 | NA | TRBD2 | TGTGCCAGCACCCTGGGGGGGGTTGCAGATACGCAGTATTTT | CASTLGGVADTQYF
TRBJ1-4 | TRBV6-4 | once | NA | TGTGTCAGCAACGACCCACGGGAAAAACTGTTTTTT | CVSNDPREKLFF
TRBJ2-3 | TRBV5-4 | NA | NA | TGTGCCAGCAATAGGGCGAACACAGATACGCAGTATTTT | CASNRANTDTQYF
TRBJ1-6 | TRBV7-8 | NA | NA | TGTGCCAGCAGCTATAACCCAAGGGGCTCCTATAATTCACCCCTCCACTTT | CASSYNPRGSYNSPLHF
TRBJ2-1 | TRBV20-1 | few | TRBD1 | TGCAGTGCTAGAGAAGCCAGGGGGACCTACAATGAGCAGTTCTTC | CSAREARGTYNEQFF
TRBJ2-3 | TRBV2 | few | TRBD2 | TGTGCCAGCAGTGAGGCTAGCGGAGGCCCTAGCACAGATACGCAGTATTTT | CASSEASGGPSTDTQYF
TRBJ2-1 | TRBV12-3/TRBV12-4 | few | NA | TGTGCCAGCAGAGATACAGGAATCTACAATGAGCAGTTCTTC | CASRDTGIYNEQFF
TRBJ2-7 | TRBV5-4 | few | NA | TGTGCCAGCAGCTTGCAGGGAGTCTCTTACGAGCAGTACTTC | CASSLQGVSYEQYF
TRBJ2-2 | TRBV6-2/TRBV6-3 | NA | NA | TGTGCCAGCACCAACGGGGGAAAGGGCACCGGGGAGCTGTTTTTT | CASTNGGKGTGELFF
TRBJ1-1 | TRBV5-6 | few | NA | TGTGCCAGCAGCTTGAACCTGTTTGGCACTGAAGCTTTCTTT | CASSLNLFGTEAFF
TRBJ2-1 | TRBV19 | NA | NA | TGTGCCAGTAGTACAGGACCTGAGAAAAACAATGAGCAGTTCTTC | CASSTGPEKNNEQFF
TRBJ2-6 | TRBV14 | NA | NA | TGTGCCAGCAGCCAATTAATTGGACATTACTCTGGGGCCAACGTCCTGACTTTC | CASSQLIGHYSGANVLTF
TRBJ2-1 | TRBV4-1 | few | NA | TGCGCCAGCAGCCAAGGTGGCAGGGGATGGGAGAATGAGCAGTTCTTC | CASSQGGRGWENEQFF
TRBJ2-3 | TRBV20-1 | NA | NA | TGCAGTGCAACGCCGGGCTCCGGAGCGCATTTT | CSATPGSGAHF
TRBJ2-2 | TRBV7-2 | few | TRBD1 | TGTGCCAGCAGCTTACAACCCACAGGGGCCGGGGAGCTGTTTTTT | CASSLQPTGAGELFF
TRBJ1-6 | TRBV12-3/TRBV12-4 | few | TRBD1 | TGTGCCAGCAGCCCGACAGGGAATCCAAATTCACCCCTCCACTTT | CASSPTGNPNSPLHF
TRBJ2-7 | TRBV7-9 | few | NA | TGTGCCAGCAGCGAGGCCGGAGCCGCAGGTGAAACGTACTTC | CASSEAGAAGETYF
TRBJ1-2 | TRBV27 | NA | NA | TGTGCCAGCAGTTTATCAGGGATCCATTTCGATGGCTACACCTTC | CASSLSGIHFDGYTF
TRBJ1-1 | TRBV7-2 | many | NA | TGTGCCAGCAGCCTAAGGCTAGGGACGTATGAAGCTTTCTTT | CASSLRLGTYEAFF
TRBJ2-7 | TRBV27 | NA | TRBD2 | TGTGCCAGCAGTCGGCTAGCGGGCAACGAGCAGTACTTC | CASSRLAGNEQYF
TRBJ1-4 | TRBV6-5 | NA | TRBD1 | TGTGCCAGCAGTAGGAGACAGGGTGGCAAACTGTTTTTT | CASSRRQGGKLFF
TRBJ2-1 | TRBV20-1 | NA | TRBD2 | TGCAGTGCTAGGGGGAGGACTAGCGAGATTGAGCAGTTCTTC | CSARGRTSEIEQFF
TRBJ2-7 | TRBV12-3/TRBV12-4 | few | NA | TGTGCCAGCAGTTTAACGGGCCCGATCGCCGAGCAGTACTTC | CASSLTGPIAEQYF
TRBJ2-3 | TRBV7-8 | many | TRBD2 | TGTGCCAGCAGCACCCGGACTAGCGGCACAGATACGCAGTATTTT | CASSTRTSGTDTQYF